These 9 T cell receptor beta chains were all obtained from the same sample, sequenced in a study of blood T cells in healthy people across ages (dated by TCRdb to between 2014 and 2017). Library prep was done by 5' RACE. Sequenced on an Illumina HiSeq 2500. A second roughly 6 to 11 cycle PCR used a sample-barcoded 5' primer and a J-beta primer mix. The public sequencing data were trimmed at Q25 with fastp and processed into clonotypes with MiXCR by TCRdb, which kept only in-frame beta chains. Rows with a matching CDR3 protein are joined into one entry that keeps the most common DNA and genes. The sample contains hundreds of thousands of distinct CDR3 sequences, under 50% of them found a single time. Jointly, the top ten make up 13% of the sample. The sequenced sample was blood. The receptors stem from a man in his thirties or forties in good health.

The chain uses TRBV5-1 and TRBJ2-5; TRBD2 aligns across 8 bases. CDR1 is SGHRS and CDR2 is YFSETQ in the germline V gene. The CDR3 contains 16 residues. V was clipped by 1 base and J by 1 base; unmatched bases: 6. The chain's CDR3 is CASSLTSGHSQETQYF. CDR3 DNA sequence: TGCGCCAGCAGCTTGACTAGCGGTCACTCCCAAGAGACCCAGTACTTC.

This clonotype has more than one count but fewer than ten. The chain couples TRBV20-1 to TRBJ1-2; 12 nucleotides match TRBD1. The germline V gene has CDR1 DFQATT and CDR2 SNEGSKA (reference sequence). V was pared by 6 bases and J by 3 bases, with 5 bases of the junction left unmatched. The CDR3 contains 14 residues. This CDR3 is CSAPGTGGYYGYTF. CDR3 nucleotides: TGCAGTGCGCCGGGGACAGGGGGCTACTATGGCTACACCTTC.

A note on this clonotype: No conserved phenylalanine or tryptophan ends this CDR3, so it is likely a read error. This chain connects TRBV5-1 to TRBJ2-1; 9 nucleotides agree with TRBD2. CDR3 size: 15 residues. V lost 0 bases, J lost 5 bases, and 3 bases stayed unmatched. Germline CDR1 is SGHRS and CDR2 is YFSETQ. The DNA of the CDR3 is TGCGCCAGCAGCTTGGAGGCGGGGGGGGACAATGAGCAGTTCTAC. It codes for CASSLEAGGDNEQFY.

This clonotype came up a few times. V and J are TRBV28 and TRBJ1-5; 8 bases map to TRBD1. The V gene end was trimmed by 5 bases and the J gene end by 0 bases; junction bases not matched to a gene: 9. Per the germline V gene, CDR1 is MDHEN and CDR2 is SYDVKM. This CDR3 has 17 residues. The CDR3 region is CASSQGQGPYSNQPQHF. As DNA, the CDR3 is TGTGCCAGCAGTCAAGGACAGGGCCCCTATAGCAATCAGCCCCAGCATTTT.

This clonotype has a handful of counts. This CDR3 reads CASRGTNSYEQYF. The DNA of the CDR3 is TGTGCCAGCAGAGGTACGAACTCCTACGAGCAGTACTTC. V usage is TRBV27 and J usage is TRBJ2-7; D ambiguous. Trimming took off 6 bases at V and 0 bases at J, with 9 bases between the two ends. Germline-derived CDR1 and CDR2 are MNHEY and SMNVEV (reference sequence). The CDR3 has 13 residues.

This chain uses TRBV12-3 or TRBV12-4 with TRBJ1-2; no clear D gene. There are 13 residues in the CDR3. V was shortened by 2 bases and J by 8 bases, with 12 bases between the two germline ends. This CDR3 reads CASSLLQRRGYTF. CDR3 in DNA: TGTGCCAGCAGTTTACTACAGAGGCGGGGCTACACCTTC.

In regard to this clonotype: At one of its ends the junction is not consistent with the germline gene, which may arise from a read error. This rearrangement joins TRBV24-1 to TRBJ1-1; TRBD1 matches at 7 bases. The CDR3 loop spans 14 amino acids. Germline values: CDR1 KGHDR, CDR2 SFDVKD. CDR3 nucleotide sequence: TGTGCCACCAGTGACCCGGGACAGAGCACTGGAGCTTTCTTT. It specifies CATSDPGQSTGAFF.

On this clonotype itself: It may be a read error: a sequence one base away is much more abundant. The chain couples TRBV4-3 to TRBJ1-6; D unresolved. This CDR3 contains 15 residues. Germline V gene data show CDR1 as LGHNA and CDR2 as YSLEER. The V end was cut by 2 bases, the J end by 7 bases, with 12 bases between. The CDR3 region has the DNA TGCGCCAGCAGCCAAACGGGCCTGTTGAATTCACCCCTCCACTTT. Translated, it gives CASSQTGLLNSPLHF.

This clonotype turned up a few times. One end of the junction is discordant with germline, which a read error may explain. The chain recombines TRBV11-1 with TRBJ2-5; 10 nucleotides match TRBD2. There are 15 residues in the CDR3. Per the germline V gene, CDR1 is SGHAT and CDR2 is FQDESV (reference sequence). The CDR3 DNA is TGTGCCAGCAGCTTACCTAGCGGGGGTCAAGGGACCCAGTACTTC. Translation: CASSLPSGGQGTQYF.